The T cell receptor (beta chain) under discussion was sequenced for a study of identical twins. V lost 3 bases, J lost 3 bases, and 15 bases lay in between. CDR1 and CDR2 (germline): SGHRS, YFSETQ. CDR3 length: 16 amino acids. Each CDR3 protein gets one entry after TCRdb re-called the 5' RACE reads with MiXCR. The profile covers around 450,000 distinct CDR3 sequences, with approximately 14% appearing a single time and 0.52% taken by the ten largest. Study-wide results and caveats: Researchers caution that invariant MAIT and iNKT cells could partly confound zero-insertion analyses.

Concerning this clonotype itself: Its target is not known.

In addition, the sample was reused for a study of yellow fever vaccine responses in identical twins.

The chain employs TRBV5-1 and TRBJ2-2; weak D call: TRBD2 (6 bases). The sample consisted of CD4+ T cells sorted from blood. This TCR was recovered from a woman aged 18-35 years in good health. The CDR3 sequence is CASSSLGGRDTGELFF. As DNA, the CDR3 is TGCGCCAGCAGCTCCCTCGGGGGAAGGGACACCGGGGAGCTGTTTTTT.